This T cell receptor beta chain was identified during a study of shared clonotypes between healthy human individuals. The investigators split CD4+ cells into a CD45RA+ naive subset and a CD45RA-negative memory subset. Sequencing was at deep level. Using immunoSEQ multiplex PCR, the repertoire was profiled, and TCRdb retains in-frame clones only, with some absent. Of millions of clones in the sample, 93% are singletons; the top ten hold 0.39%. Trimming pared 6 bases from V and 4 bases from J, leaving 14 bases between. The CDR3 consists of 14 residues. Germline CDR1 SGDLS, CDR2 YYNGEE. The gene calls are TRBV9 and TRBJ1-5, with D possibly TRBD1 on 6 matching bases. The sequencing sample was made of naive CD4+ T cells from PBMCs. Sample subset: CD45RA+ positively selected. The receptor's source is a man aged 18 to 30 in good health. Some clones in this sample may be carry-over from other donors' samples. CDR3 residues: CASTPGTSNQPQHF. The CDR3, as DNA: TGTGCCAGCACCCCCGGGACATCGAATCAGCCCCAGCATTTT.